This T cell receptor (beta chain) was observed in a study of resident and recirculating memory T cells in vitiligo. Study as a whole: Genomic DNA was extracted from whole homogenized samples, with no cell sorting.

No change in lesions over the prior 6 months defined stable disease. Stable patients also lacked confetti depigmentation, a sign of active vitiligo. Anyone treated within the previous three months was excluded. The data were produced by immunoSEQ multiplex PCR, yet TCRdb's version contains in-frame clones alone and is incomplete. Found here are fewer than 80,000 clones, about 89% of them singletons; the top ten hold less than 5.5%. Germline V CDR1 and CDR2: MNHNY, SVGAGI (reference sequence). This CDR3 has 16 residues. V gave up 0 bases and J gave up 2 bases, with 12 bases separating them. The sample comprised blood. The sequence was collected from a male donor with vitiligo. This chain joins TRBV6-6 and TRBJ2-3; a possible D gene is TRBD1 (5 bases). The CDR3 DNA follows: TGTGCCAGCAGTTACTCAAAGGGCAGGGTCACAGATACGCAGTATTTT. Translated, it gives CASSYSKGRVTDTQYF.